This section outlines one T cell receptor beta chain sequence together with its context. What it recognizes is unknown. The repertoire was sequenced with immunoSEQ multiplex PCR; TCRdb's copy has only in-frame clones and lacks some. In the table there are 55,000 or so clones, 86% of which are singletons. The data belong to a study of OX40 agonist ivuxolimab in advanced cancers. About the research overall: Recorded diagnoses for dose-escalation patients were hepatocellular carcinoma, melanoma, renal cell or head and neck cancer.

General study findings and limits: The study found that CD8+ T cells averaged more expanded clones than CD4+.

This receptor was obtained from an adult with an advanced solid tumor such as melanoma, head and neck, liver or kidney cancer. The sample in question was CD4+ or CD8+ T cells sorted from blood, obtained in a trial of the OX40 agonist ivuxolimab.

The CDR3 DNA reads as TGTGCCAGCAGCCCTTCTCGGGACAGGGGACCCCATAGCAATCAGCCCCAGCATTTT. It yields the protein CASSPSRDRGPHSNQPQHF. The chain couples TRBV5-6 to TRBJ1-5, with TRBD1 matching over 10 bases. J gave up 0 bases and V 4 bases, and 13 bases lay outside the gene matches. This CDR3 spans 19 amino acids. The germline CDR1 and CDR2 sequences are SGHDT and YYEEEE.